This T cell receptor (beta chain) appears in the sequencing data of a study of technical replicates of blood from four donors. Generated by immunoSEQ multiplex PCR, the TCRdb table keeps only in-frame clones and is missing some. The data show 100,000 or so clones, 96% seen once. The V gene's germline CDR1 is MNHEY and CDR2 SVGAGI. The junction had 7 bases not matched to a gene; V was cut back by 0 bases and J by 12 bases. This CDR3 is built from 13 residues. This clonotype originated in a human donor in good health. The chain carries TRBV6-5 and TRBJ1-1, with 7 bases aligning to TRBD1. Material for sequencing was T cells isolated from PBMCs. The CDR3 sequence is CASSYSRQGGPFF. As DNA, the CDR3 is TGTGCCAGCAGTTACTCGAGACAGGGCGGACCTTTCTTT.